This TCR beta chain was sequenced for a study of T cell repertoires in cytomegalovirus infection. The V and J ends lost 6 bases and 3 bases respectively, with 14 bases between them. There are 14 residues in the CDR3. TCRdb reprocessed the reads with MiXCR, giving one entry per CDR3 protein. The top ten hold about 48% of the sample, which has some 560,000 distinct CDR3 sequences, approximately 40% seen once. On this clonotype: Antigen: not known.

This TCR came from a human donor in good health (CMV status not recorded). Some clones in this sample may be carry-over from other donors' samples. V is TRBV12-3 or TRBV12-4 and J is TRBJ1-2, with no clear D. Here the sequenced sample was cultured PBMCs, taken from culture after CMV antigen stimulation. CDR3 coding DNA: TGTGCCAGCAGCCCCCGGAGGCAGCACTATGGCTACACCTTC. Translating it yields CASSPRRQHYGYTF.